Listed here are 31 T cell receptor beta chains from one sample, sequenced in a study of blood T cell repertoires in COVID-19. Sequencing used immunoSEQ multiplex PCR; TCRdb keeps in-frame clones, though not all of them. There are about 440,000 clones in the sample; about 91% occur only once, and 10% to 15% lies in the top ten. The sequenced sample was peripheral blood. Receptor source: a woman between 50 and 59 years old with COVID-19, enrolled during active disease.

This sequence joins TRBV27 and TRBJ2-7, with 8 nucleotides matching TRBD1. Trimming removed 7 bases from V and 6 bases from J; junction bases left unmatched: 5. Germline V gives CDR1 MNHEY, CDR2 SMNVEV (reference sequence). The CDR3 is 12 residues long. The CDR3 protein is CASTGTGGEQYF. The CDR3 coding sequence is TGTGCCAGCACGGGGACAGGAGGCGAGCAGTACTTC.

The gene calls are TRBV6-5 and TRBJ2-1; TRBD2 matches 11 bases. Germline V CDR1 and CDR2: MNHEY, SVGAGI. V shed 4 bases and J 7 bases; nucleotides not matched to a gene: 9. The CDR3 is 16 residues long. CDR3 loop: CASSSYLAGGVNEQFF. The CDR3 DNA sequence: TGTGCCAGCAGTTCCTATCTAGCGGGGGGTGTTAATGAGCAGTTCTTC.

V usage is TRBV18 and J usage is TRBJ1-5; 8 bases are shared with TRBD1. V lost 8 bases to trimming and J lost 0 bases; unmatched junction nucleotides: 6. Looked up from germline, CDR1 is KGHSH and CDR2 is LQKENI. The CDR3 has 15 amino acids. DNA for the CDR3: TGTGCCAGCCCAACGACAGGGGATAGCAATCAGCCCCAGCATTTT. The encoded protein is CASPTTGDSNQPQHF.

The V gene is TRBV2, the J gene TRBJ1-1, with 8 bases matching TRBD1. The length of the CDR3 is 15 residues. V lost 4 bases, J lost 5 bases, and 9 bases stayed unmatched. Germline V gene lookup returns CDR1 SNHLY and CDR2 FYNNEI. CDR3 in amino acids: CASSAQGDEATEAFF. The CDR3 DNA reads TGTGCCAGCAGTGCACAGGGGGACGAAGCAACTGAAGCTTTCTTT.

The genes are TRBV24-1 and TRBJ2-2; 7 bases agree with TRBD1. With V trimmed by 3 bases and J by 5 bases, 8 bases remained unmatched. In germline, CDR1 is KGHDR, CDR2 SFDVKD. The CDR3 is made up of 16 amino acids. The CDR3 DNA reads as TGTGCCACCAGTGATGAAGTGACAGGGATAACCGGGGAGCTGTTTTTT. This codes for CATSDEVTGITGELFF.

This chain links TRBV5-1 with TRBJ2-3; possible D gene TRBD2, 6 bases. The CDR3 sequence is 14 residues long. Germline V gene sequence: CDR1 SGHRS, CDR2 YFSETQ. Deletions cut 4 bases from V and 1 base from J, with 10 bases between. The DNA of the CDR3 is TGCGCCAGCAGCCTCCCGGGAGGCACAGATACGCAGTATTTT. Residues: CASSLPGGTDTQYF.

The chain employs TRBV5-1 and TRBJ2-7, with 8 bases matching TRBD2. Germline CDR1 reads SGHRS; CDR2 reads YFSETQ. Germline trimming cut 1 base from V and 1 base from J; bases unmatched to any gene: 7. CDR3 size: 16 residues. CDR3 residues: CASSLRTGGPSYEQYF. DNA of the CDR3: TGCGCCAGCAGCTTGAGGACGGGGGGGCCGTCCTACGAGCAGTACTTC.

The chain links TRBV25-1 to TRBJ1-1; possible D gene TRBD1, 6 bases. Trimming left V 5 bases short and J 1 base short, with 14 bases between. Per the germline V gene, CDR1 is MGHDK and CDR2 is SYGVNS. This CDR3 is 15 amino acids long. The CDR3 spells CASSSGGAPNTEAFF. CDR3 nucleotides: TGTGCCAGCAGTTCGGGGGGGGCACCGAACACTGAAGCTTTCTTT.

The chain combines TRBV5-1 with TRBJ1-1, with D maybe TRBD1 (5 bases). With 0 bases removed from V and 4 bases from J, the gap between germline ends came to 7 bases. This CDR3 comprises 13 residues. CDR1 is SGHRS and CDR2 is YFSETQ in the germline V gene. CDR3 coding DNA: TGCGCCAGCAGCTTGGTAGGGGTCACTGAAGCTTTCTTT. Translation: CASSLVGVTEAFF.

DNA for the CDR3: TGTGCCAGCAGCCCGAGGGGGGGGATGGGCGCCTACGAGCAGTACTTC. It is translated as CASSPRGGMGAYEQYF. V and J are TRBV7-9 and TRBJ2-7; D is possibly TRBD2 (7 bases). The CDR3 is 16 residues long. CDR1 SEHNR and CDR2 FQNEAQ come from the germline V gene (reference sequence). The germline V and J ends were trimmed by 5 bases and 2 bases, with 19 bases remaining between them.

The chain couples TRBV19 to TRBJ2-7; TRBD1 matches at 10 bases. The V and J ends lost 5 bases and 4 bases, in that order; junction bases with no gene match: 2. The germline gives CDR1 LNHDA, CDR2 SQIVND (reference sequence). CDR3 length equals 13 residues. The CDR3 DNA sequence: TGTGCCAGTAGTGGACAGGGGGGTTACGAGCAGTACTTC. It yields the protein CASSGQGGYEQYF.

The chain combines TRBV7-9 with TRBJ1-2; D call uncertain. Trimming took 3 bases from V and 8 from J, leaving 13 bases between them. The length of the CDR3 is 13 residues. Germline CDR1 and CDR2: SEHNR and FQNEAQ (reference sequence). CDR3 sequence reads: CASSFDLTGGYTF. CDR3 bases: TGTGCCAGCAGCTTTGACCTCACCGGGGGCTACACCTTC. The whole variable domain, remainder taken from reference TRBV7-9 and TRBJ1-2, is DTGVSQNPRHKITKRGQNVTFRCDPISEHNRLYWYRQTLGQGPEFLTYFQNEAQLEKSRLLSDRFSAERPKGSFSTLEIQRTEQGDSAMYLCASSFDLTGGYTFGSGTRLTVV.

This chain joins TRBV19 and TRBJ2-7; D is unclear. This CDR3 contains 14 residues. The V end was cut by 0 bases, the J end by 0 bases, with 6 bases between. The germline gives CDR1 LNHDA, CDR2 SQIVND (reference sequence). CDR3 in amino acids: CASSIERFSYEQYF. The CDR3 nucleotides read TGTGCCAGTAGTATAGAACGGTTCTCCTACGAGCAGTACTTC.

The CDR3 sequence is CASSLSGDYGYTF. DNA for the CDR3: TGTGCCAGCAGTTTATCCGGGGACTATGGCTACACCTTC. The chain employs TRBV6-5 and TRBJ1-2; the D is unclear. The CDR3 sequence is 13 residues long. V lost 4 bases and J lost 3, with 9 bases in between. Germline CDR1 MNHEY, CDR2 SVGAGI.

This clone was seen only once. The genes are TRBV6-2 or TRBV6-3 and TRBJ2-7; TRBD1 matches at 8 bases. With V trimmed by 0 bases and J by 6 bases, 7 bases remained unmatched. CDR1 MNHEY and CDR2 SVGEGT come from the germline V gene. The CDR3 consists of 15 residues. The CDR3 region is CASSYSRDRLTEQYF. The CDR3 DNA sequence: TGTGCCAGCAGTTACTCGCGGGACAGGTTAACCGAGCAGTACTTC.

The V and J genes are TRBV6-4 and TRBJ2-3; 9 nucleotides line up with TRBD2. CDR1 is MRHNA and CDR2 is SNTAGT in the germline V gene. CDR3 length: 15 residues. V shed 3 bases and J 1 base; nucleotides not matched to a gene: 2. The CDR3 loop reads CASSEKRGGTDTQYF. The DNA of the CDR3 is TGTGCCAGCAGTGAAAAGCGGGGGGGCACAGATACGCAGTATTTT.

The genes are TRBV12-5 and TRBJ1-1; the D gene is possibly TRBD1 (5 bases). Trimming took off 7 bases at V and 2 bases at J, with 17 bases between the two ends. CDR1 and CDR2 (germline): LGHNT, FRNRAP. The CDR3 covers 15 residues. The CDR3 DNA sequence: TGTGCTAGTGACACTCCAGGACACAGAAACACTGAAGCTTTCTTT. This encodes CASDTPGHRNTEAFF.

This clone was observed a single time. CDR3 residues: CAWSGTIEGTEAFF. The CDR3 coding sequence is TGTGCCTGGAGTGGTACAATTGAGGGCACTGAAGCTTTCTTT. This chain links TRBV30 with TRBJ1-1; no clear D gene. The V and J ends lost 1 base and 4 bases respectively, with 13 bases between them. Germline V lookup: CDR1 GTSNPN, CDR2 SVGIG (reference sequence). The CDR3 spans 14 residues.

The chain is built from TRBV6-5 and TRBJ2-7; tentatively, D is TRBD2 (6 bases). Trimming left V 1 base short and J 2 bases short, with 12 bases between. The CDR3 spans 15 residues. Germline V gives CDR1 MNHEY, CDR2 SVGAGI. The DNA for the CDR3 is TGTGCCAGCAGTTACTACGGCGGGGAAACCTACGAGCAGTACTTC. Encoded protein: CASSYYGGETYEQYF.

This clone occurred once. The CDR3 sequence is CAWSREWDEKLFF. The CDR3 nucleotides read TGTGCCTGGAGCAGGGAATGGGATGAAAAACTGTTTTTT. This rearrangement joins TRBV30 to TRBJ1-4, with D tentatively TRBD1 (5 bases). Germline lookup yields CDR1 GTSNPN and CDR2 SVGIG (reference sequence). Trimming removed 3 bases from V and 6 bases from J, with 11 bases in between. The CDR3 extends over 13 amino acids.

CDR3 nucleotide sequence: TGTGCCTGGACCTCTCAGCGGGGGGCCTCCGAGCAGTACTTC. Translated, it gives CAWTSQRGASEQYF. The genes are TRBV30 and TRBJ2-7, with 9 positions matching TRBD2. Germline CDR1 reads GTSNPN; CDR2 reads SVGIG (reference sequence). The length of the CDR3 is 14 residues. V was clipped by 4 bases and J by 6 bases; unmatched bases: 10.

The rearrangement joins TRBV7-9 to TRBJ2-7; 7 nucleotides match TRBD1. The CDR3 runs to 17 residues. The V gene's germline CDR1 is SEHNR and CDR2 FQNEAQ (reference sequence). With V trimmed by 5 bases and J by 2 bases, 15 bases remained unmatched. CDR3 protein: CASSPWTGGNLAYEQYF. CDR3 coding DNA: TGTGCCAGCAGCCCCTGGACAGGTGGGAATCTAGCCTACGAGCAGTACTTC.

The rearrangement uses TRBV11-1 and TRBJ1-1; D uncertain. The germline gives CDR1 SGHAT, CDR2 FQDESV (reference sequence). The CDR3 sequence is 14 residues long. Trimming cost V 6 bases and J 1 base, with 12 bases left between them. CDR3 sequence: CASSSWAGNTEAFF. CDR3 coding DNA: TGTGCCAGCAGTTCCTGGGCCGGGAACACTGAAGCTTTCTTT.

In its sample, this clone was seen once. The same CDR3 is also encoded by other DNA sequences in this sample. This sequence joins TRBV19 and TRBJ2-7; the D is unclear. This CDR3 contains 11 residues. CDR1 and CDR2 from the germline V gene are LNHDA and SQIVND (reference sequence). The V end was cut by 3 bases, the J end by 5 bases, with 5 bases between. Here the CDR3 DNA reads TGTGCCAGTAGTATCGGTAACGAGCAGTACTTC. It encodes CASSIGNEQYF.

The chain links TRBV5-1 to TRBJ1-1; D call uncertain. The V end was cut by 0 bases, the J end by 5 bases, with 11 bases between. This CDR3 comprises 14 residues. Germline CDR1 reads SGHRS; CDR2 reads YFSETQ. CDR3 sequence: CASSLGGSPTEAFF. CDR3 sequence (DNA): TGCGCCAGCAGCTTGGGCGGCAGCCCAACTGAAGCTTTCTTT.

CDR3 nucleotides: TGTGCCAGCAGCCTCCCCGAGGCTGGAAACACCATATATTTT. This gives the protein CASSLPEAGNTIYF. This sequence joins TRBV14 and TRBJ1-3; D remains ambiguous. The CDR3 spans 14 residues. V dropped 4 bases and J dropped 2 bases, with 9 bases sitting between them. Per the germline V gene, CDR1 is SGHDN and CDR2 is FVKESK.

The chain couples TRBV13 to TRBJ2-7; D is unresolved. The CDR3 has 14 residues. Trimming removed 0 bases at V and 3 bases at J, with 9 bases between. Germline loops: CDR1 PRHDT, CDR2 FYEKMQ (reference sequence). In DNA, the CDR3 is TGTGCCAGCAGCTTAGGGCAGATCAACTACGAGCAGTACTTC. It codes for CASSLGQINYEQYF.

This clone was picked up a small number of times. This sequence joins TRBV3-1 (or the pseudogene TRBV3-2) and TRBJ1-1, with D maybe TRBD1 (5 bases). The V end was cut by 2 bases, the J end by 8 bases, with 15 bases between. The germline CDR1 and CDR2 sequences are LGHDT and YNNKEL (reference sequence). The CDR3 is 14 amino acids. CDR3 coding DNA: TGTGCCAGCAGCCAACTTAAGGGACTGTCCGAAGCTTTCTTT. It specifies CASSQLKGLSEAFF.

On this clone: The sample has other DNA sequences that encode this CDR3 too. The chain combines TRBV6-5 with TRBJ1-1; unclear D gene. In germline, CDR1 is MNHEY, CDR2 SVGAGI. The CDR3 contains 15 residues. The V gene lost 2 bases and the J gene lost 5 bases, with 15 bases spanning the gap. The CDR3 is CASSYLRTGGTEAFF. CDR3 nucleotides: TGTGCCAGCAGTTACCTGCGGACTGGCGGAACTGAAGCTTTCTTT.

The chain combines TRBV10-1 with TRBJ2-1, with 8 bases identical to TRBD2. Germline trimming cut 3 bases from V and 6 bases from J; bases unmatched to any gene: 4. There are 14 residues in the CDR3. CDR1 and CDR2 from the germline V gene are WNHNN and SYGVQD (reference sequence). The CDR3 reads CASSDGGAVNEQFF. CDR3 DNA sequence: TGCGCCAGCAGTGACGGGGGGGCCGTCAATGAGCAGTTCTTC.

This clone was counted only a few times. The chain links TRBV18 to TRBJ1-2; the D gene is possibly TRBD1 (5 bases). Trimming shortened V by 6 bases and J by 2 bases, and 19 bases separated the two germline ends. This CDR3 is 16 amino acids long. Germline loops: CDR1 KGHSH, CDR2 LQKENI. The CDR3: CASSPYYGGENYGYTF. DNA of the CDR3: TGTGCCAGCTCGCCCTATTATGGGGGGGAGAACTATGGCTACACCTTC.